These 21 T cell receptor beta chains originate from one sample sequenced in a study of blood T cell repertoires in COVID-19. The table came from immunoSEQ multiplex PCR; TCRdb's copy has only in-frame clones and leaves some out. This repertoire shows approximately 380,000 clones, 85% found once; its top ten account for roughly 3.7%. Sequencing was done on a sample of peripheral blood. The receptors derive from a woman between 18 and 29 years old with acute or convalescent COVID-19.

The chain is built from TRBV2 and TRBJ2-5; no definite D call. There are 11 residues in the CDR3. The germline V and J ends were trimmed by 7 bases and 3 bases, with 6 bases remaining between them. CDR1 and CDR2 (germline): SNHLY, FYNNEI. CDR3 coding DNA: TGTGCCAGCAAGCCGGAAGAGACCCAGTACTTC. Protein product: CASKPEETQYF.

The table lists this clone with a few counts. The gene calls are TRBV5-1 and TRBJ1-4, with D unresolved. Germline CDR1 SGHRS, CDR2 YFSETQ. V was cut by 0 bases and J by 3 bases, with 9 bases left in between. The CDR3 sequence is 15 residues long. The CDR3 DNA is TGCGCCAGCAGCTTGGCGGTAGGAGCTAATGAAAAACTGTTTTTT. As protein: CASSLAVGANEKLFF.

The CDR3 sequence: CASSLLWSAGGTDTQYF. The CDR3 coding sequence is TGTGCCAGCAGCTTATTGTGGTCAGCGGGAGGCACAGATACGCAGTATTTT. This chain joins TRBV7-3 and TRBJ2-3; TRBD2 matches at 8 bases. The CDR3 runs 17 residues. Germline CDR1 and CDR2: SGHTA and FQGTGA. The ends lost 2 bases at V and 1 base at J; junction bases unmatched: 8.

This clone has just a few counts. The genes are TRBV11-2 and TRBJ2-1; 7 nucleotides line up with TRBD2. The CDR3 covers 17 residues. Trimming at V came to 3 bases and at J to 8 bases, leaving 16 bases not matched to a gene. CDR1 is SGHAT and CDR2 is FQNNGV in the germline V gene. The CDR3: CASSLREGIIPKDEQFF. The CDR3 DNA sequence: TGTGCCAGCAGCTTGAGGGAGGGTATAATCCCTAAGGATGAGCAGTTCTTC.

This sequence joins TRBV28 and TRBJ1-5; the D gene is possibly TRBD1 (5 bases). This CDR3 region has 15 residues. Germline V gene data show CDR1 as MDHEN and CDR2 as SYDVKM. V lost 5 bases and J 0 bases, leaving 11 bases between the germline ends. The CDR3 DNA follows: TGTGCCAGCAGTCCGGAGACAGATAGCAATCAGCCCCAGCATTTT. Its protein product is CASSPETDSNQPQHF.

This clone appeared a single time. The rearrangement links TRBV27 to TRBJ1-2; TRBD1 agrees at 7 bases. CDR3 size: 15 residues. The J segment lost 4 bases and the V segment lost 7 bases, leaving 12 bases of the junction unmatched. The germline CDR1 and CDR2 sequences are MNHEY and SMNVEV (reference sequence). Written as DNA, the CDR3 is TGTGCCAGCACTACCCAGGGGGACAGTCCCTATGGCTACACCTTC. Encoded protein: CASTTQGDSPYGYTF.

This chain connects TRBV6-5 to TRBJ2-1, with 8 positions matching TRBD2. V dropped 7 bases and J dropped 4; count of bases not matched to a gene: 3. The CDR3 has 13 amino acids. Germline CDR1 is MNHEY and CDR2 is SVGAGI. The CDR3 spells CASIAGWYNEQFF. DNA for the CDR3: TGTGCCAGCATAGCGGGGTGGTACAATGAGCAGTTCTTC.

The chain couples TRBV28 to TRBJ2-4, with 15 bases aligning to TRBD2. This CDR3 spans 18 amino acids. Per the germline V gene, CDR1 is MDHEN and CDR2 is SYDVKM. The trim removed 3 bases at V and 5 bases at J, leaving 8 bases unmatched. The CDR3 region has the DNA TGTGCCAGCAGTTTGCCTGGACTAGCGGGGGGGGAAGAAAACATTCAGTACTTC. This encodes CASSLPGLAGGEENIQYF. The whole variable domain, remainder taken from reference TRBV28 and TRBJ2-4, is DVKVTQSSRYLVKRTGEKVFLECVQDMDHENMFWYRQDPGLGLRLIYFSYDVKMKEKGDIPEGYSVSREKKERFSLILESASTNQTSMYLCASSLPGLAGGEENIQYFGAGTRLSVL.

The rearrangement links TRBV6-1 to TRBJ1-6; TRBD1 is a possible D gene (6 bases). CDR1 is MNHNS and CDR2 is SASEGT in the germline V gene. V was pared by 2 bases and J by 11 bases, with 16 bases between. This CDR3 contains 15 residues. The CDR3 sequence is CASSEWKAGETPLHF. CDR3 sequence (DNA): TGTGCCAGCAGTGAATGGAAGGCAGGGGAGACACCCCTCCACTTT.

Comment on this clone: Other DNA sequences of this sample code for an identical CDR3. The CDR3 reads CATSRDRSYEQYF. CDR3 DNA: TGTGCCACCAGCAGAGACCGGTCCTACGAGCAGTACTTC. The rearrangement uses TRBV15 and TRBJ2-7; no clear D. This CDR3 region has 13 residues. The V and J ends lost 0 bases and 1 base respectively, with 4 bases between them. CDR1 and CDR2 (germline): LNHNV, YYDKDF (reference sequence).

This chain connects TRBV2 to TRBJ1-1; TRBD1 matches at 8 bases. CDR1 and CDR2 from the germline V gene are SNHLY and FYNNEI. J was trimmed by 1 base and V by 7 bases; bases with no gene match: 26. The CDR3 has 21 amino acids. This CDR3 reads CASNLSTDRESSPLPNTEAFF. As DNA, the CDR3 is TGTGCCAGCAATCTCTCCACGGACAGGGAAAGCTCCCCCCTGCCGAACACTGAAGCTTTCTTT.

The chain has TRBV7-8 and TRBJ2-7; D perhaps matches TRBD1 (6 bases). Trimming removed 5 bases from V and 4 bases from J, with 18 bases in between. The CDR3 covers 15 residues. Germline V gene sequence: CDR1 SGHVS, CDR2 FQNEAQ. The DNA of the CDR3 is TGTGCCAGCAGCATACTTTCGGACAGTCCATACGAGCAGTACTTC. This gives the protein CASSILSDSPYEQYF.

V is TRBV30 and J is TRBJ1-5; 9 positions agree with TRBD1. CDR1 and CDR2 (germline): GTSNPN, SVGIG (reference sequence). The CDR3 loop spans 14 amino acids. Trimming took 5 bases from V and 3 from J; bases not matched to a gene: 5. CDR3 DNA: TGTGCCTGGGACAGGGGGGAATTCAATCAGCCCCAGCATTTT. Translation gives CAWDRGEFNQPQHF.

This clone was seen a few times. The chain recombines TRBV15 with TRBJ1-2; TRBD1 matches 7 bases. The CDR3 has 15 residues. V trimming: 4 bases; J trimming: 7 bases; junction bases outside the gene matches: 12. Germline V gene lookup returns CDR1 LNHNV and CDR2 YYDKDF (reference sequence). The CDR3 sequence: CATSTLPTGRSGYTF. CDR3 bases: TGTGCCACCAGCACTCTCCCGACAGGGAGAAGTGGCTACACCTTC.

The chain is built from TRBV24-1 and TRBJ2-3; D call uncertain. The CDR3 totals 14 residues. Trimming shortened V by 3 bases and J by 3 bases, and 9 bases separated the two germline ends. The germline gives CDR1 KGHDR, CDR2 SFDVKD. The CDR3 loop is CATSDPKFTDTQYF. The CDR3 region has the DNA TGTGCCACCAGTGATCCCAAATTTACAGATACGCAGTATTTT.

This chain links TRBV2 with TRBJ1-5, with 8 bases aligning to TRBD1. Unmatched junction bases numbered 18, after V lost 6 bases and J lost 5 bases. The CDR3 loop spans 18 amino acids. Germline lookup yields CDR1 SNHLY and CDR2 FYNNEI. For the CDR3, the DNA is TGTGCCAGCAGGGGCGATATCAGGGGGCGATTTCGGTATCAGCCCCAGCATTTT. Its protein is CASRGDIRGRFRYQPQHF.

CDR3 bases: TGTGCCAGCAGTATGGGACAGGGCTATGGCTACACCTTC. This encodes CASSMGQGYGYTF. The chain couples TRBV7-2 to TRBJ1-2; 9 bases line up with TRBD1. J gave up 4 bases and V 6 bases, and 3 bases lay outside the gene matches. In germline, CDR1 is SGHTA, CDR2 FQGNSA. The CDR3 consists of 13 residues. Looking up the rest from reference TRBV7-2 and TRBJ1-2 gives the full variable domain: GAGVSQSPSNKVTEKGKDVELRCDPISGHTALYWYRQSLGQGLEFLIYFQGNSAPDKSGLPSDRFSAERTGGSVSTLTIQRTQQEDSAVYLCASSMGQGYGYTFGSGTRLTVV.

About this clone itself: This clone may be a read error of a much larger clone one base away. The CDR3 coding sequence is TGTGCCAGCAGCCAAAATAACAAATACGAGCAGTACTTC. Translated, it gives CASSQNNKYEQYF. The V gene is TRBV3-1 (or the pseudogene TRBV3-2), the J gene TRBJ2-7; D not resolved. The CDR3 has 13 residues. CDR1 is LGHDT, CDR2 YNNKEL, per germline (reference sequence). The V end was cut by 2 bases, the J end by 4 bases, with 9 bases between.

J is TRBJ2-3 and V is TRBV27; 10 bases fit TRBD2. The CDR3 sequence is 15 residues long. V dropped 6 bases and J dropped 5; count of bases not matched to a gene: 8. Germline values: CDR1 MNHEY, CDR2 SMNVEV (reference sequence). DNA for the CDR3: TGTGCCAGCAGCCCTAGCGGGAGTACGGGAGATACGCAGTATTTT. This gives the protein CASSPSGSTGDTQYF.

As for this clone: Other nucleotide sequences in the sample specify the same CDR3. V usage is TRBV6-5 and J usage is TRBJ1-1, with D uncertain. The CDR3 length is 13 residues. With 2 bases removed from V and 3 bases from J, the gap between germline ends came to 7 bases. Germline CDR1 is MNHEY and CDR2 is SVGAGI. The CDR3 reads CASSYGEDTEAFF. The CDR3 region has the DNA TGTGCCAGCAGTTACGGCGAGGACACTGAAGCTTTCTTT.

The genes are TRBV5-5 and TRBJ1-1, with a tentative D call TRBD1 (5 bases). The CDR3 extends over 14 amino acids. CDR1 SGHKS and CDR2 YYEKEE come from the germline V gene (reference sequence). The V end was cut by 2 bases, the J end by 3 bases, with 11 bases between. CDR3 sequence reads: CASSLRFRDTEAFF. As DNA, the CDR3 is TGTGCCAGCAGCTTAAGGTTCAGGGACACTGAAGCTTTCTTT. The entire variable domain, with the rest obtained from reference TRBV5-5 and TRBJ1-1, is as follows: DAGVTQSPTHLIKTRGQQVTLRCSPISGHKSVSWYQQVLGQGPQFIFQYYEKEERGRGNFPDRFSARQFPNYSSELNVNALLLGDSALYLCASSLRFRDTEAFFGQGTRLTVV.